The sequence of this T cell receptor beta chain was determined in a study of neurological immune-mediated disorders. Study in general: Secondary progressive disease was present in 3, and relapsing-remitting disease in roughly 30, of the approximately 35 multiple sclerosis patients.

The making of cDNA relied on 5'RACE with 10-nucleotide random UMIs. TCRdb re-called the 5' RACE reads with MiXCR, one entry per CDR3 protein. The sample consists of about 54,000 distinct CDR3 sequences, 3.5% to 4% of them appearing once. CDR3 length equals 12 residues. Germline V gene data show CDR1 as SGHRS and CDR2 as YFSETQ. V lost 1 base and J lost 7, with 5 bases in between. Sorted libraries were derived from 850,000 to 1,000,000 CD4+ or CD8+ T cells. This clonotype has at least ten counts. This rearrangement joins TRBV5-1 to TRBJ1-4; D call uncertain. The sequencing input was CD4+ T cells from blood. The receptor was isolated from a woman in her 40s with multiple sclerosis. DNA for the CDR3: TGCGCCAGCAGCTTGATGGGTGAAAAACTGTTTTTT. Its translation: CASSLMGEKLFF.